Detailed here is one T cell receptor beta chain. Primers for the PCR totalled 60 Vbeta and 13 Jbeta. Sequencing was performed with immunoSEQ multiplex PCR; in TCRdb, only in-frame clones are kept and a portion is missing. Found here are tens of thousands of clones, more than 70% of them singletons; the top ten hold about 3.8%. These data originate in a study of cytomegalovirus exposure and HLA in healthy donors. The CDR3 consists of 15 residues. The germline V gene has CDR1 GTSNPN and CDR2 SVGIG (reference sequence). The ends lost 4 bases at V and 4 bases at J; junction bases unmatched: 9. The V gene is TRBV30, the J gene TRBJ1-2; 10 bases match TRBD1. This TCR was recovered from a middle-aged woman in good health and CMV-seronegative. Sequencing was performed on PBMCs. The CDR3 region has the DNA TGTGCCTGGAAGGCGGGACAGGGGTCACGCTATGGCTACACCTTC. Amino acid sequence: CAWKAGQGSRYGYTF.